The T cell receptor (beta chain) described here comes from a study of neurological immune-mediated disorders. Study-level results: With the multiple sclerosis repertoire cluster, neither clinical nor MRI features showed any association. No expanded-clone CDR3 amino acid sequence recurred across subjects, suggesting private TCR-beta repertoires.

Every sequencing run generated in excess of 160 million TCR-beta sequences. These sequences covered 15-18 subjects. TCRdb passed the 5' RACE reads through MiXCR, listing each CDR3 protein once. Of roughly 62,000 distinct CDR3 sequences in the sample, roughly 4.8% were seen once. The table lists this clonotype with many counts. Its antigen is still unknown. Germline V gene sequence: CDR1 MDHEN, CDR2 SYDVKM. V was trimmed by 2 bases and J by 0 bases, leaving 14 bases between them. The CDR3 runs to 16 residues. Specimen: PBMCs. This receptor was taken from a woman in her fifties or sixties with multiple sclerosis. The chain joins TRBV28 to TRBJ2-7, with unresolved D. Here the CDR3 DNA reads TGTGCCAGCAGTTTAGCCGGATCGAGTGGCTCCTACGAGCAGTACTTC. The encoded protein is CASSLAGSSGSYEQYF.